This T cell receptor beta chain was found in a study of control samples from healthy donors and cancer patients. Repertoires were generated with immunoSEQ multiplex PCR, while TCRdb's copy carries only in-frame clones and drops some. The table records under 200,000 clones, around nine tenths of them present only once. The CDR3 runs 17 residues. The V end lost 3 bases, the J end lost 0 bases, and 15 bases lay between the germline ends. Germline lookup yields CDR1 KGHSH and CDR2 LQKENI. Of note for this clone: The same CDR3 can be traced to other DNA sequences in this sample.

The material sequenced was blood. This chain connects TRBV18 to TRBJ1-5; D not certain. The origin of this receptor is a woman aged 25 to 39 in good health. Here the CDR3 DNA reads TGTGCCAGCTCACCGCAGATGTTAGGATATAGCAATCAGCCCCAGCATTTT. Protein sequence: CASSPQMLGYSNQPQHF. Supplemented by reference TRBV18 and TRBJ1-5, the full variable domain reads NAGVMQNPRHLVRRRGQEARLRCSPMKGHSHVYWYRQLPEEGLKFMVYLQKENIIDESGMPKERFSAEFPKEGPSILRIQQVVRGDSAAYFCASSPQMLGYSNQPQHFGDGTRLSIL.